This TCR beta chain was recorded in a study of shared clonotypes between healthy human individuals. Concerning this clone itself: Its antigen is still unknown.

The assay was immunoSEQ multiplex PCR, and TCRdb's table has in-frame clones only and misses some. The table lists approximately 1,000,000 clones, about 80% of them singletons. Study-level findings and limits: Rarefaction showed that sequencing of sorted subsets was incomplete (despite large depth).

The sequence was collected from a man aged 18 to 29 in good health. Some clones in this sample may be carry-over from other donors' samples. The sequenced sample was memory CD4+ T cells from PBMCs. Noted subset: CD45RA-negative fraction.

The CDR3 coding sequence is TGTGCCAGTAGGTTTGACGGGAATTATCAGCCCCAGCATTTT. Protein sequence: CASRFDGNYQPQHF. V gene TRBV19 combines with J gene TRBJ1-5; D is undetermined. The CDR3 extends over 14 amino acids. V was pared by 6 bases and J by 5 bases, with 14 bases between. Germline CDR1 reads LNHDA; CDR2 reads SQIVND (reference sequence).